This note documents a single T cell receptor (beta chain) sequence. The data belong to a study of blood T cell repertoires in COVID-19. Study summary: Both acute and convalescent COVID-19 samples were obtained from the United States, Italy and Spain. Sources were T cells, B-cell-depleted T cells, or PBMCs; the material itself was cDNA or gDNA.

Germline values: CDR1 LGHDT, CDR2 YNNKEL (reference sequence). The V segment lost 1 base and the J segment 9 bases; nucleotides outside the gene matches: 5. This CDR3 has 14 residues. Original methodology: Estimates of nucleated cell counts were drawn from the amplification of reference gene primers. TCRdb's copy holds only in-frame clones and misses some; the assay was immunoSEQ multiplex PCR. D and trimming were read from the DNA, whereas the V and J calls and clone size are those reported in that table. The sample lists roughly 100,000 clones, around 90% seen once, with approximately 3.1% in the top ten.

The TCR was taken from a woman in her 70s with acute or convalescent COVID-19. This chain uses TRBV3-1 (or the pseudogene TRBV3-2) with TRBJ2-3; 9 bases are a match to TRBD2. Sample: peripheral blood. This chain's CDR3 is CASSQGGGAGTQYF. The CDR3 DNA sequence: TGTGCCAGCAGCCAAGGCGGGGGGGCCGGAACGCAGTATTTT.